The clone carrying this TCR beta chain has a handful of counts. TCRdb passed the RACE reads through MiXCR, listing each CDR3 protein once. The table has more than 75,000 distinct CDR3 sequences, 8.6% seen once. This specimen comes from a study of human T cells and chemical hapten exposure. The time point was: healthy volunteer bleed at 6 weeks. Unfractionated whole blood served as the source for total RNA extraction. Trimming at V came to 2 bases and at J to 8 bases, leaving 15 bases not matched to a gene. This CDR3 contains 17 residues. Germline-derived CDR1 and CDR2 are ENHRY and SYGVKD. The sequencing input was whole blood. This receptor was identified in a male donor in good health. Some clones in this sample may be carry-over from other donors' samples. The chain links TRBV10-3 to TRBJ2-4; 7 nucleotides line up with TRBD1. CDR3 sequence reads: CAISERVGRGGIDIQYF. CDR3 sequence (DNA): TGTGCCATCAGTGAGAGAGTGGGTAGAGGGGGCATAGACATTCAGTACTTC.